The rows below give T cell receptor beta chains drawn from one sample of a study of response to subunit inactivated influenza vaccine. TCRdb called the RT-PCR reads again in MiXCR, with one record for every CDR3 protein. The sample has 630,000 or so distinct CDR3 sequences; 15% to 18% are singletons. Sequences were derived from PBMCs from blood, sampled approximately 12 days after vaccination. These TCRs come from a man in his fifties or sixties who received an inactivated influenza vaccine. The conserved cysteine and the conserved F or W are not part of the CDR3 here. Each record gives: V gene, clone size, J gene, CDR3 protein. Clone size is given for some rows only: seen once, a few or many times, or a class if the clone is expanded.

TRBV6-1	few	TRBJ1-4	ASSEVPGFLSVKLF
TRBV27	many	TRBJ2-3	ASSLIGVDTDTQY
TRBV6-1	-	TRBJ2-1	ASTRDSLYNEQF
TRBV29-1	many	TRBJ1-3	SVAIGLSGNTIY
TRBV4-2	few	TRBJ2-2	ASSPDRRRVGELF
TRBV5-1	many	TRBJ2-7	ASRGTGDEQY
TRBV6-5	-	TRBJ2-7	ASSYSWDTSYEQY
TRBV20-1	few	TRBJ1-2	SAPELFGYT
TRBV27	many	TRBJ1-2	ASSLTGQGNYGYT
TRBV29-1	-	TRBJ2-7	SVGWGVEEQY
TRBV6-5	few	TRBJ1-1	ASSVLGRNTEAF
TRBV6-2/TRBV6-3	-	TRBJ2-7	ASSYTSGGHEQY
TRBV20-1	few	TRBJ2-1	SAKNRGRLLNEQF
TRBV6-1	few	TRBJ2-3	ASRNRGSTDTQY
TRBV20-1	-	TRBJ2-5	SAYQFRTETQY